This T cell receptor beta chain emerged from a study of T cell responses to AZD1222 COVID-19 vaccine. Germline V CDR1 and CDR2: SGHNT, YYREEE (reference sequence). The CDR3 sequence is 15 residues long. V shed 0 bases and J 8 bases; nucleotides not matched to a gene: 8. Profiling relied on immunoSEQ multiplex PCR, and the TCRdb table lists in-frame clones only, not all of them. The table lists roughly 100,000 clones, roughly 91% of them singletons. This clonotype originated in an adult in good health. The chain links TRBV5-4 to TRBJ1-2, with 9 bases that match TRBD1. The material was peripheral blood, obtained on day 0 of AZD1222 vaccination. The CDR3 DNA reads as TGTGCCAGCAGCTTGGACAGGGGGCGGTTGGAGGGCTACACCTTC. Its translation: CASSLDRGRLEGYTF.